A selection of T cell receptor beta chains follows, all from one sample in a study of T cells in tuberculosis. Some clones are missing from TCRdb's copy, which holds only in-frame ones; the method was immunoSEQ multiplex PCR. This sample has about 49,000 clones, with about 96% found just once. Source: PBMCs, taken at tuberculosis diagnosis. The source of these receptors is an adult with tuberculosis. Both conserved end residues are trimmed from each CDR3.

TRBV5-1 ASSPGGGNTEAF
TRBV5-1 ASSLTVQETQY
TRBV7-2 ASSLGTGKGYGYT
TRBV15 ATSRAGGSGNTIY
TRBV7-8 ASSLIQGGTGYEQY
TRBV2 ASRTGSEAF
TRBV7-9 ASSLAPGKAGNTIY
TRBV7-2 ASSTGTSRGNEQF
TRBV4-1 ASSHRQGSSYEQY
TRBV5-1 ASSSNHAGAMNTEAF
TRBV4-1 ASAQGGEQY
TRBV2 ASRSSSGANVLT
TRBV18 ASSPIQGLVSSYNEQF
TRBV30 AWSRGGSGANVLT
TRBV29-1 SALDSGGLAGANEQF
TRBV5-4 ASSLPGRGGTDTQY
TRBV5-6 ASSLRGTNTGELF
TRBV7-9 ASRPRPGGFMNTEAF